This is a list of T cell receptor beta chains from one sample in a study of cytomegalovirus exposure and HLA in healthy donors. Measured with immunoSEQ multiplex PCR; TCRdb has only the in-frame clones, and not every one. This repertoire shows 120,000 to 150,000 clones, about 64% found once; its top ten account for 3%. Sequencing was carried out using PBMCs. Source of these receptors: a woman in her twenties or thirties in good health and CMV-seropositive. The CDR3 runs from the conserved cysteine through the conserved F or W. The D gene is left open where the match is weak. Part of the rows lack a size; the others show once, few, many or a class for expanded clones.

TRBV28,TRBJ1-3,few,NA,CASSFNRVAGNTIYF,TGTGCCAGCAGTTTCAACAGGGTAGCTGGAAACACCATATATTTT
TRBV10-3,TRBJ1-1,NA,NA,CAISENSMNTEAFF,TGTGCCATCAGTGAGAACAGCATGAACACTGAAGCTTTCTTT
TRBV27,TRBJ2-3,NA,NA,CASSHLDFTDTQYF,TGTGCCAGCAGTCATTTAGACTTCACAGATACGCAGTATTTT
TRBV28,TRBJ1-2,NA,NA,CASSPPRGYGYTF,TGTGCCAGCAGCCCGCCCCGGGGGTATGGCTACACCTTC
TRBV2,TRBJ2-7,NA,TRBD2,CASSEAQSASGPVTSSYEQYF,TGTGCCAGCAGTGAAGCGCAGTCGGCTAGCGGGCCAGTGACTAGCTCCTACGAGCAGTACTTC
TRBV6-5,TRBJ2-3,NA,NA,CASRAGRRSTDTQYF,TGTGCCAGCAGAGCAGGGCGTCGTAGCACAGATACGCAGTATTTT
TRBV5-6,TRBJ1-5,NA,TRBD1,CASSSGQGPGKPQHF,TGTGCCAGCAGCTCGGGACAGGGCCCAGGAAAGCCCCAGCATTTT
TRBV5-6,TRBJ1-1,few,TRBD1,CASSPDRGNLRTEAFF,TGTGCCAGCAGCCCTGACAGGGGGAATCTGAGGACTGAAGCTTTCTTT
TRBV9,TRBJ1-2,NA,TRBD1,CASSVTGRGGYTF,TGTGCCAGCAGCGTGACAGGGCGCGGCGGCTACACCTTC
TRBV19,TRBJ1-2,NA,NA,CASSIGGPFYTF,TGTGCCAGTAGTATCGGAGGGCCGTTCTACACCTTC
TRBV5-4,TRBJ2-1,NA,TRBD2,CASSLPSGTSREQFF,TGTGCCAGCAGCTTGCCTAGCGGGACGTCTCGGGAGCAGTTCTTC
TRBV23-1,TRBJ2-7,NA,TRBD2,CASSQKGPGRDIYEQYF,TGCGCCAGCAGTCAAAAAGGTCCGGGGAGGGATATCTACGAGCAGTACTTC
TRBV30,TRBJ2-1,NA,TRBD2,CAWSVRIAGGPNEQFF,TGTGCCTGGAGTGTCCGGATAGCGGGAGGGCCCAATGAGCAGTTCTTC
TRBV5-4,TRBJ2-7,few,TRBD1,CASSPHRGVGHEQYF,TGTGCCAGCAGCCCACACAGGGGGGTCGGCCACGAGCAGTACTTC
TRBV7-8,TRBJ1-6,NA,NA,CASSRGRENSPLHF,TGTGCCAGCAGCCGGGGACGGGAGAATTCACCCCTCCACTTT
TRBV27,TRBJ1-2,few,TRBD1,CASSITGTGYGYTF,TGTGCCAGCAGCATAACCGGGACAGGGTATGGCTACACCTTC
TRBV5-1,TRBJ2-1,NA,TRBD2,CASSLGLAGGHEQFF,TGCGCCAGCAGCTTGGGACTAGCGGGAGGTCATGAGCAGTTCTTC
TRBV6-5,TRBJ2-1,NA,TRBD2,CASMTASGNEQFF,TGTGCCAGTATGACGGCTAGCGGCAATGAGCAGTTCTTC
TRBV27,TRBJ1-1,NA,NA,CASSPMAGGNTEAFF,TGTGCCAGCAGTCCTATGGCAGGAGGGAACACTGAAGCTTTCTTT
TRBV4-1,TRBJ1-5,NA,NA,CASSQIVSNQPQHF,TGCGCCAGCAGCCAAATAGTTAGCAATCAGCCCCAGCATTTT
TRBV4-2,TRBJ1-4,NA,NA,CASSQVVEANEKLFF,TGTGCCAGCAGCCAAGTAGTGGAGGCTAATGAAAAACTGTTTTTT
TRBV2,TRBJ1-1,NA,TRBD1,CASSEQGAVSTEAFF,TGTGCCAGCAGTGAGCAGGGGGCAGTGAGCACTGAAGCTTTCTTT
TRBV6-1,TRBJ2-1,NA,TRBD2,CASRALLGGYNEQFF,TGTGCCAGCAGGGCCCTTTTGGGGGGGTACAATGAGCAGTTCTTC
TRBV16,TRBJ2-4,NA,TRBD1,CASSPGQGNIQYF,TGTGCCAGCAGCCCGGGACAGGGCAACATTCAGTACTTC
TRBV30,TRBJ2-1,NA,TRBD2,CASPLADYNEQFF,TGTGCCTCTCCCCTAGCGGACTACAATGAGCAGTTCTTC
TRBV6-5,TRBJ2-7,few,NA,CASNPGGPYEQYF,TGTGCCAGCAATCCCGGGGGACCCTACGAGCAGTACTTC
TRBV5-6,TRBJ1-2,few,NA,CASSSGSSNYGYTF,TGTGCCAGCAGCTCCGGGTCTTCTAACTATGGCTACACCTTC
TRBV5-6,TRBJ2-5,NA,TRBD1,CASSLAGQGGETQYF,TGTGCCAGCAGCTTAGCGGGACAGGGTGGCGAGACCCAGTACTTC
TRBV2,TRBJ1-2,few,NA,CASSLAGYGYTF,TGTGCCAGCAGCCTCGCCGGGTACGGCTACACCTTC
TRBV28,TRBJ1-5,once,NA,CASTISAGWSNQPQHF,TGTGCCAGCACTATCTCGGCGGGATGGAGCAATCAGCCCCAGCATTTT
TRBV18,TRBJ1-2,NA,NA,CASSEARQGTMLGYTF,TGTGCCAGCTCCGAAGCCCGGCAGGGGACCATGCTAGGCTACACCTTC
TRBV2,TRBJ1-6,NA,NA,CASSQNGMRDSPLHF,TGTGCCAGCAGCCAAAATGGGATGAGGGATTCACCCCTCCACTTT
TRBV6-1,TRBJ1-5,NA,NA,CASNKNGGAPQPQHF,TGTGCCAGCAACAAAAACGGGGGGGCGCCTCAGCCCCAGCATTTT
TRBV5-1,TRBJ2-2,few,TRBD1,CASSLTGGASAGELFF,TGCGCCAGCAGCCTCACAGGGGGCGCTTCCGCCGGGGAGCTGTTTTTT
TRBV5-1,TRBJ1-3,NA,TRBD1,CASSPTTGLNTIYF,TGCGCCAGCAGCCCGACGACAGGGCTCAACACCATATATTTT
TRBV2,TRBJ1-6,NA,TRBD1,CASTPGQGSSPLHF,TGTGCCAGCACTCCGGGACAGGGCAGCTCACCCCTCCACTTT
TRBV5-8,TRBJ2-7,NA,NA,CASSRRQNYEQYF,TGTGCCAGCAGCCGGCGACAGAACTACGAGCAGTACTTC
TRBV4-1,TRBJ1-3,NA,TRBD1,CASSQMLPGQGLDTIYF,TGCGCCAGCAGCCAGATGTTACCGGGACAGGGGTTGGACACCATATATTTT
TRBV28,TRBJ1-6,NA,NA,CASSFYQGLNSPLHF,TGTGCCAGCAGTTTTTATCAGGGGCTTAATTCACCCCTCCACTTT
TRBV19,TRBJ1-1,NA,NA,CASISSVTAFF,TGTGCCAGTATTTCATCGGTAACGGCTTTCTTT